The clone carrying this T cell receptor beta chain was seen a few times. This entry comes from a study of blood T cell repertoires in COVID-19. Background on the study: Acute and convalescent COVID-19 specimens originated in the United States, Italy and Spain. In each case, the material was cDNA or gDNA derived from T cells, B-cell-depleted T cells, or PBMCs.

In the original workflow: Estimates of nucleated cell counts were drawn from the amplification of reference gene primers. Measured with immunoSEQ multiplex PCR; TCRdb has only the in-frame clones, and not every one. Clonal size and the V and J genes are those of that table, whereas D and trimming came from the DNA. The sample carries tens of thousands of clones, 86% recorded once. Trimming at V came to 5 bases and at J to 5 bases, leaving 9 bases not matched to a gene. CDR1 is SGHTA, CDR2 FQGNSA, per germline. This CDR3 comprises 16 residues. This TCR derives from a human donor in a cohort sampled during active COVID-19. The genes are TRBV7-2 and TRBJ2-3; 11 nucleotides agree with TRBD1. The sequenced material came from peripheral blood. CDR3 bases: TGTGCCAGCAGCCCTAAGTCCGGGACAGGGGGAGATACGCAGTATTTT. Encoded protein: CASSPKSGTGGDTQYF.